This entry lists 20 T cell receptor beta chains sequenced from one sample in a study of cytomegalovirus exposure and HLA in healthy donors. Primers: 60 Vbeta forward and 13 Jbeta reverse. Produced via immunoSEQ multiplex PCR; TCRdb's table is partial and in-frame only. Seen here are some 120,000 clones, roughly four fifths observed once, and the top ten hold over 9%. The specimen sequenced was PBMCs. The receptor source for this set is a male donor in good health and CMV-seropositive.

The chain has TRBV7-2 and TRBJ2-5; D ambiguous. The germline V gene has CDR1 SGHTA and CDR2 FQGNSA. Trimming removed 8 bases at V and 5 bases at J, with 15 bases between. The CDR3 totals 13 residues. CDR3 bases: TGTGCCAGCGAAAGGATAGCCACCGAGACCCAGTACTTC. Translating gives CASERIATETQYF.

The V gene is TRBV27, the J gene TRBJ2-7; 13 nucleotides align to TRBD2. Germline V gene sequence: CDR1 MNHEY, CDR2 SMNVEV (reference sequence). The trim removed 5 bases at V and 5 bases at J, leaving 6 bases unmatched. The CDR3 is made up of 15 amino acids. The CDR3 region has the DNA TGTGCCAGCAGTCCACTAGCGGGAGGGAGCCACGAGCAGTACTTC. Translated: CASSPLAGGSHEQYF.

The chain is built from TRBV7-8 and TRBJ1-1, with D possibly being TRBD1 (6 bases). Per the germline V gene, CDR1 is SGHVS and CDR2 is FQNEAQ. With 0 bases removed from V and 6 bases from J, the gap between germline ends came to 17 bases. The CDR3 extends over 16 amino acids. The CDR3 nucleotides are TGTGCCAGCAGCTTAGCCCTGACAGGACGAGGGGCTGAAGCTTTCTTT. This gives the protein CASSLALTGRGAEAFF.

The V and J genes are TRBV4-3 and TRBJ2-7; 8 nucleotides match TRBD2. CDR1 is LGHNA, CDR2 YSLEER, per germline. The CDR3 runs 15 residues. The ends lost 1 base at V and 4 bases at J; junction bases unmatched: 6. CDR3 sequence: CASSQGGGRAYEQYF. The CDR3 DNA sequence: TGCGCCAGCAGCCAAGGCGGGGGGAGGGCATACGAGCAGTACTTC.

The J gene is TRBJ2-1, the V gene TRBV5-4, with D possibly TRBD1 on 6 matching bases. The length of the CDR3 is 14 residues. V was pared by 0 bases and J by 6 bases, with 10 bases between. The germline V gene encodes CDR1 SGHNT and CDR2 YYREEE (reference sequence). The CDR3 protein is CASSLVQGTNEQFF. DNA for the CDR3: TGTGCCAGCAGCTTGGTTCAGGGGACCAATGAGCAGTTCTTC. The whole variable domain, remainder taken from reference TRBV5-4 and TRBJ2-1, is ETGVTQSPTHLIKTRGQQVTLRCSSQSGHNTVSWYQQALGQGPQFIFQYYREEENGRGNFPPRFSGLQFPNYSSELNVNALELDDSALYLCASSLVQGTNEQFFGPGTRLTVL.

The rearrangement links TRBV2 to TRBJ1-6; TRBD1 is a possible D gene (5 bases). The CDR3 spans 16 residues. The germline gives CDR1 SNHLY, CDR2 FYNNEI. Trimming removed 4 bases from V and 5 bases from J, with 15 bases in between. For the CDR3, the DNA is TGTGCCAGCAGTGGTGGGAAGGGGCTTGATAATTCACCCCTCCACTTT. Protein product: CASSGGKGLDNSPLHF.

The rearrangement links TRBV13 to TRBJ2-1; 12 nucleotides match TRBD1. CDR3 length: 13 residues. With V trimmed by 10 bases and J by 6 bases, 4 bases remained unmatched. The germline V gene encodes CDR1 PRHDT and CDR2 FYEKMQ (reference sequence). The CDR3 loop is CATGQGASNEQFF. Here the CDR3 DNA reads TGTGCCACGGGACAGGGGGCTAGCAATGAGCAGTTCTTC.

The V call is TRBV28, the J call TRBJ2-1; TRBD1 might be the D (6 bases). The germline CDR1 and CDR2 sequences are MDHEN and SYDVKM. The CDR3 covers 17 residues. V gave up 7 bases and J gave up 7 bases, with 26 bases separating them. This CDR3 is CASNENYETGRGNEQFF. In DNA, the CDR3 is TGTGCCAGCAATGAGAATTACGAAACCGGAAGGGGGAATGAGCAGTTCTTC.

This clone has just a few counts. The chain joins TRBV27 to TRBJ1-5; D possibly corresponds to TRBD1 (5 bases). Germline-derived CDR1 and CDR2 are MNHEY and SMNVEV (reference sequence). Trimming pared 3 bases from V and 1 base from J, leaving 16 bases between. This CDR3 is built from 17 residues. This CDR3 is CASSFRKGKLSNQPQHF. CDR3 sequence (DNA): TGTGCCAGCAGTTTCCGCAAGGGGAAATTGAGCAATCAGCCCCAGCATTTT.

The chain carries TRBV15 and TRBJ2-1, with D uncertain. The germline V gene has CDR1 LNHNV and CDR2 YYDKDF (reference sequence). The CDR3 runs to 14 residues. Between the trimmed V and J ends, which lost 0 bases and 6 bases, there was a span of 9 bases. The DNA of the CDR3 is TGTGCCACCAGCAGAGATTATAACGGCAATGAGCAGTTCTTC. Amino acids: CATSRDYNGNEQFF.

V usage is TRBV28 and J usage is TRBJ2-6, with D possibly TRBD2 on 6 matching bases. Looked up from germline, CDR1 is MDHEN and CDR2 is SYDVKM. Trimming pared 6 bases from V and 1 base from J, leaving 10 bases between. The CDR3 sequence is 15 residues long. The chain's CDR3 is CASSPGGSGANVLTF. In DNA form, the CDR3 reads TGTGCCAGCAGCCCCGGGGGATCTGGGGCCAACGTCCTGACTTTC.

This clone has a single count. The V gene is TRBV6-1, the J gene TRBJ1-5; D is ambiguous. The V gene lost 2 bases and the J gene lost 4 bases, with 9 bases spanning the gap. This CDR3 spans 14 amino acids. Germline V gives CDR1 MNHNS, CDR2 SASEGT. CDR3 sequence (DNA): TGTGCCAGCAGTGAACGCACGGGGAATCAGCCCCAGCATTTT. As protein: CASSERTGNQPQHF.

The chain uses TRBV2 and TRBJ2-1; D is ambiguous. CDR3 length: 14 residues. Germline V lookup: CDR1 SNHLY, CDR2 FYNNEI. Trimming pared 6 bases from V and 0 bases from J, leaving 9 bases between. CDR3 sequence reads: CASRAMSSYNEQFF. In DNA, the CDR3 is TGTGCCAGCAGGGCCATGTCCTCCTACAATGAGCAGTTCTTC.

The V gene is TRBV28, the J gene TRBJ2-2; 8 bases map to TRBD1. The CDR3 length is 17 residues. In germline, CDR1 is MDHEN, CDR2 SYDVKM. J gave up 0 bases and V 3 bases, and 6 bases lay outside the gene matches. CDR3 residues: CASSFPSGGANTGELFF. Here the CDR3 DNA reads TGTGCCAGCAGTTTCCCCTCAGGGGGCGCGAACACCGGGGAGCTGTTTTTT.

This rearrangement joins TRBV7-2 to TRBJ2-1; 13 nucleotides match TRBD2. J gave up 8 bases and V 5 bases, and 9 bases lay outside the gene matches. CDR3 length equals 16 residues. CDR1 SGHTA and CDR2 FQGNSA come from the germline V gene. The CDR3 loop reads CASSRRTSGSYYEQFF. The DNA for the CDR3 is TGTGCCAGCAGCAGGCGGACTAGCGGGAGTTACTATGAGCAGTTCTTC.

The chain combines TRBV5-4 with TRBJ1-4; unclear D gene. The CDR3 contains 15 residues. The V end was cut by 0 bases, the J end by 6 bases, with 12 bases between. Per the germline V gene, CDR1 is SGHNT and CDR2 is YYREEE (reference sequence). DNA of the CDR3: TGTGCCAGCAGCTTGGGAGGGAGGCGGGATGAAAAACTGTTTTTT. It encodes CASSLGGRRDEKLFF.

The chain recombines TRBV29-1 with TRBJ1-4; the D gene is possibly TRBD1 (6 bases). V was trimmed by 7 bases and J by 8 bases, leaving 17 bases between them. The CDR3 is 13 residues long. Germline-derived CDR1 and CDR2 are SQVTM and ANQGSEA. CDR3 sequence: CSGLEWGGEKLFF. CDR3 bases: TGCAGCGGACTTGAGTGGGGGGGCGAAAAACTGTTTTTT.

In this sample, this clone turned up a few times. The gene calls are TRBV27 and TRBJ2-5; 8 bases line up with TRBD2. The junction had 3 bases not matched to a gene; V was cut back by 5 bases and J by 1 base. The CDR3 extends over 14 amino acids. The germline V gene encodes CDR1 MNHEY and CDR2 SMNVEV (reference sequence). The CDR3, as DNA: TGTGCCAGCAGTCCCGGGAGGGCCCAAGAGACCCAGTACTTC. It yields the protein CASSPGRAQETQYF.

The rearrangement links TRBV10-3 to TRBJ1-3; TRBD1 matches 8 bases. Germline CDR1 ENHRY, CDR2 SYGVKD. J gave up 9 bases and V 6 bases, and 10 bases lay outside the gene matches. This CDR3 contains 14 residues. The CDR3 spells CAISGGGQASTIYF. Written as DNA, the CDR3 is TGTGCCATCAGCGGCGGGGGACAGGCTTCCACCATATATTTT.

The chain is built from TRBV7-9 and TRBJ2-1; TRBD2 aligns across 8 bases. There are 14 residues in the CDR3. V was clipped by 3 bases and J by 6 bases; unmatched bases: 4. Germline CDR1 SEHNR, CDR2 FQNEAQ (reference sequence). CDR3 bases: TGTGCCAGCAGCTTGGCTAGCGGGTTCAATGAGCAGTTCTTC. Translation gives CASSLASGFNEQFF. The whole variable domain, filled in from reference TRBV7-9 and TRBJ2-1, reads DTGVSQNPRHKITKRGQNVTFRCDPISEHNRLYWYRQTLGQGPEFLTYFQNEAQLEKSRLLSDRFSAERPKGSFSTLEIQRTEQGDSAMYLCASSLASGFNEQFFGPGTRLTVL.